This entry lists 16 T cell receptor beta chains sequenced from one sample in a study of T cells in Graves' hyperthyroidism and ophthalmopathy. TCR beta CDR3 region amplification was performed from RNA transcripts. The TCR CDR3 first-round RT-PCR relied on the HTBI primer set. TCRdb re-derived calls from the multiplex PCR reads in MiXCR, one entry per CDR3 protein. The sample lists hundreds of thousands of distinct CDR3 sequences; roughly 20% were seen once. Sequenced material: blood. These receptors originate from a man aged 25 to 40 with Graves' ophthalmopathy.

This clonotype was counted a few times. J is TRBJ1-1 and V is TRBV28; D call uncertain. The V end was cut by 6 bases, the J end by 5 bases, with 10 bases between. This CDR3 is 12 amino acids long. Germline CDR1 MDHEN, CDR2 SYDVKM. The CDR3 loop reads CASRNPRTEAFF. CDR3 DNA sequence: TGTGCCAGCAGAAACCCTCGGACTGAAGCTTTCTTT.

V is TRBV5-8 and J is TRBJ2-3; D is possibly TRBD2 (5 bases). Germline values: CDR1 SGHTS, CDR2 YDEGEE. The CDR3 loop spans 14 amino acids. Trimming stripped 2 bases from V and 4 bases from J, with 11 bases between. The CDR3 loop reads CASSFEGIADTQYF. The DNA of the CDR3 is TGTGCCAGCAGCTTCGAGGGAATCGCAGATACGCAGTATTTT. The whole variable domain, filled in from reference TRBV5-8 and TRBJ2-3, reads EAGVTQSPTHLIKTRGQQATLRCSPISGHTSVYWYQQALGLGLQFLLWYDEGEERNRGNFPPRFSGRQFPNYSSELNVNALELEDSALYLCASSFEGIADTQYFGPGTRLTVL.

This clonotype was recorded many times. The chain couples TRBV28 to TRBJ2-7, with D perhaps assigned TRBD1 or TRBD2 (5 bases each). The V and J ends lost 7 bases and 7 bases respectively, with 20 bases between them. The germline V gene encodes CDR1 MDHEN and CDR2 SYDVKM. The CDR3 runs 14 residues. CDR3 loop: CASTLGTLRMEQYF. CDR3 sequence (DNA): TGTGCCAGCACCCTTGGGACCTTACGTATGGAGCAGTACTTC. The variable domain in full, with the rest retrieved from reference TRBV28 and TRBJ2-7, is DVKVTQSSRYLVKRTGEKVFLECVQDMDHENMFWYRQDPGLGLRLIYFSYDVKMKEKGDIPEGYSVSREKKERFSLILESASTNQTSMYLCASTLGTLRMEQYFGPGTRLTVT.

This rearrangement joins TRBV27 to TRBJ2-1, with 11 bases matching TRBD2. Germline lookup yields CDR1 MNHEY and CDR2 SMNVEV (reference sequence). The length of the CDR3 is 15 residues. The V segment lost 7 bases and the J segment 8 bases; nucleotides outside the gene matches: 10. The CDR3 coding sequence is TGTGCCAGCAAACTTAGCGGGAGGGGTGTCGATGAGCAGTTCTTC. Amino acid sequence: CASKLSGRGVDEQFF.

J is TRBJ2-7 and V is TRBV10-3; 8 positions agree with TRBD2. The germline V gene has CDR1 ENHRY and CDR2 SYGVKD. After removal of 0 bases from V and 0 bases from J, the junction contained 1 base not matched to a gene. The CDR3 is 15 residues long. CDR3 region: CAISESTSGSYEQYF. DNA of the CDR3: TGTGCCATCAGTGAGTCCACTAGCGGCTCCTACGAGCAGTACTTC.

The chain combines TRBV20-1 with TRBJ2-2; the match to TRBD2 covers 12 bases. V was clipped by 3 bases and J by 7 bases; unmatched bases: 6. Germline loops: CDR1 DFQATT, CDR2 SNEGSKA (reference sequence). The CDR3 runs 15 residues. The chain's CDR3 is CSASETSGSGGELFF. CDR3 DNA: TGCAGTGCTAGTGAGACTAGCGGGAGTGGCGGGGAGCTGTTTTTT.

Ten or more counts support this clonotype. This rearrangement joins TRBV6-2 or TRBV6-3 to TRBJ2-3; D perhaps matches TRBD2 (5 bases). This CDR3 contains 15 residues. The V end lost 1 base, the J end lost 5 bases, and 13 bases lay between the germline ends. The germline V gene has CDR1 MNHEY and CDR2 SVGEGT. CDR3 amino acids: CASSYYGSWKDTQYF. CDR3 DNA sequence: TGTGCCAGCAGTTACTATGGGAGTTGGAAAGATACGCAGTATTTT.

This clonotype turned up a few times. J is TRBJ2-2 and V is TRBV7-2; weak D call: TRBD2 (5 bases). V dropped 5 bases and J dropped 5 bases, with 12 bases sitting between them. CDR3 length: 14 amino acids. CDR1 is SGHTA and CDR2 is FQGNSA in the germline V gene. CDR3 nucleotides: TGTGCCAGCAGCGCTGGACTGTCAACCGGGGAGCTGTTTTTT. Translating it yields CASSAGLSTGELFF.

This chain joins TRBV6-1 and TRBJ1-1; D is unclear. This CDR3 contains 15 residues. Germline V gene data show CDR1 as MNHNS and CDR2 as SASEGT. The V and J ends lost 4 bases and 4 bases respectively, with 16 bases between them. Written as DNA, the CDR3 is TGTGCCAGCAGTGGGCCCACGCGGGGAGGCACTGAAGCTTTCTTT. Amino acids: CASSGPTRGGTEAFF.

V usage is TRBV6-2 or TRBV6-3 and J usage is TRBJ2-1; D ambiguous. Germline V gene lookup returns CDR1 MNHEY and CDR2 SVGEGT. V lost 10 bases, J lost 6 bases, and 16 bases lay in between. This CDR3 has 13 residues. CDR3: CATWGALANEQFF. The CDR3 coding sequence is TGTGCCACGTGGGGTGCCCTTGCCAATGAGCAGTTCTTC.

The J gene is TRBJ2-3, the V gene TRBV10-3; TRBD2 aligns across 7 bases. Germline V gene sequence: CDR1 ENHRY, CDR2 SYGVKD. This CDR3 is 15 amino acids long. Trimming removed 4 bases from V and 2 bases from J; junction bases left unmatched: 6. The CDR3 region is CAISGKGLTTDTQYF. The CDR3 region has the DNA TGTGCCATCAGTGGAAAGGGACTAACCACAGATACGCAGTATTTT.

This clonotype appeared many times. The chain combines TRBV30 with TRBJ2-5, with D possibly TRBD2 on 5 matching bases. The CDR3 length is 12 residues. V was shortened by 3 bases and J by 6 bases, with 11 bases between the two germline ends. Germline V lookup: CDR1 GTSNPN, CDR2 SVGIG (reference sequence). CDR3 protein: CAWSHGEKTQYF. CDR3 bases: TGTGCCTGGAGCCATGGGGAGAAGACCCAGTACTTC.

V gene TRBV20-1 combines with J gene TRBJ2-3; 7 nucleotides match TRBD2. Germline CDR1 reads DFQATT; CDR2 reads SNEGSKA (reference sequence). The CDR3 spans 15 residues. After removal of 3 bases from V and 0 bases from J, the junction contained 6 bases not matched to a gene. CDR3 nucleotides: TGCAGTGCTAGCGGGACTACAACTAGCACAGATACGCAGTATTTT. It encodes CSASGTTTSTDTQYF.

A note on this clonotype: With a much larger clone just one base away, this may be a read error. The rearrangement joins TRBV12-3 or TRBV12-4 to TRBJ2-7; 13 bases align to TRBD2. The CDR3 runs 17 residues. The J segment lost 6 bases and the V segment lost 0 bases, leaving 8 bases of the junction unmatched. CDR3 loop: CASSLARPGLAGSEQYF. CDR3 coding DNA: TGTGCCAGCAGTTTAGCCCGACCGGGACTAGCGGGAAGCGAGCAGTACTTC.

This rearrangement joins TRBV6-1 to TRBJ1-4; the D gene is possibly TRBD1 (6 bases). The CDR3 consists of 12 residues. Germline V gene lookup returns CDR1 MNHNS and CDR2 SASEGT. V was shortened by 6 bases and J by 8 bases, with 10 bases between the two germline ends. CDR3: CASSRDKEKLFF. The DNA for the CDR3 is TGTGCCAGCAGCCGGGACAAGGAAAAACTGTTTTTT.

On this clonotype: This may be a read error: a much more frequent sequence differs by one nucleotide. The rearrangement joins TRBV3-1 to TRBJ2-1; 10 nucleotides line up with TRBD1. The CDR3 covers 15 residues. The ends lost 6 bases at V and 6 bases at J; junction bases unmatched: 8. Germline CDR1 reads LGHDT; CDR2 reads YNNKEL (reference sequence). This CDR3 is CASRGDRGLSNEQFF. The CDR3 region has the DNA TGTGCCAGCAGAGGGGACAGGGGTTTAAGCAATGAGCAGTTCTTC.